This T cell receptor beta chain was captured by sequencing in a study of T cell clusters in autoimmune cytopenias. Whole-study results and caveats: TRB repertoire shifts in secondary cytopenia and chronic lymphocytic leukemia mostly reflected lymphoma, not autoimmunity.

About 37,500 genome equivalents of blood DNA were amplified for TRB. Germline assignment: CDR1 GTSNPN and CDR2 SVGIG (reference sequence). The length of the CDR3 is 15 residues. Its frequency marks this clonotype as medium-sized. Its antigen remains unknown. TRB rearrangements were amplified by touch-down multiplex PCR with mixed TRB-A/B primers. TCRdb processed the multiplex PCR reads again and assigns one entry to each CDR3 protein, with no DNA. Recorded for this sample: over 7,500 distinct CDR3 sequences. The receptor's source is a human donor with an autoimmune cytopenia or autoimmune hepatitis (not recorded which). This chain joins TRBV30 and TRBJ2-1. Material for sequencing was peripheral blood. Here the CDR3 reads CALSWGGSSYNEQFF.